This T cell receptor (beta chain) derives from a study of blood T cells in healthy people across ages (dated by TCRdb to 2013 to 2016). With regard to the full study: In model experiments, template switching captured roughly one uniquely barcoded TCR beta cDNA molecule for every two T cells. The study measured age-related changes in TCR beta repertoire diversity using deep sequencing normalized with unique cDNA molecular identifiers. Donors were grouped into four age groups: young (average roughly 17 years), middle-aged (39), aged (about 59) and long-lived (about 89). To avoid experimental bias, donors of different ages were spread randomly across the sequencing lanes. For two donors (one aged 18 to 29 and one aged 80 or older), the study analyzed two additional independent replicas of 1 million unique cDNA reads from the same blood draw.

This clonotype came up a few times. The target of this receptor is not known. Base qualities are not provided; no much larger clone lies one nucleotide away. The donors were around 39 Caucasian individuals from Russia, aged roughly 6 to 100 years, who were systemically healthy. About 9.8 milliliters of peripheral blood were drawn from each donor into EDTA-treated Vacutainer tubes. Ficoll-Paque density-gradient centrifugation was used to isolate PBMCs, with at least 6.5 million per sample. Trizol reagent was used to extract total RNA from PBMCs, with at least 6 micrograms per sample. Naive CD45RAhigh/CD27high T cell percentages were measured by flow cytometry on a PBMC aliquot from every donor. Sequences MGHRA (CDR1) and YSYEKL (CDR2) are obtained from the germline V gene. The germline ends are 18 bases apart after V is trimmed by 7 bases and J by 0 bases. From the cysteine up to the phenylalanine, the CDR3 has a length of 16 residues. CDR3 DNA only is kept here, 48 bases in frame from base 1.

Preparation of the library involved 5' RACE. Reads for this sample came from an Illumina HiSeq 2500. A second 7 to 11 cycle PCR used a sample-barcoded 5' primer and a J-beta primer mix. A unique molecular identifier was introduced onto each TCR beta cDNA molecule by a template-switch 5' adaptor carrying 12 random nucleotides. Each sample yielded at least 3 million CDR3-containing paired-end reads. All of the RNA was converted into first-strand cDNA using the Mint cDNA synthesis kit, with a TRBC-specific oligonucleotide serving as the primer. After uracil-DNA glycosylase treatment, a first 18-cycle PCR used universal primers M1SS and BC2_uni_R on all cDNA. Processing in the source paper ran as follows. Each sample was normalized by randomly selecting 1 million high-quality reads, each carrying a distinct molecular identifier. Instead of being binned into consensus sequences, reads that shared molecular identifiers were thrown out. MiTCR, run with a Q25 quality threshold and the strictest error-elimination algorithm, handled CDR3 identification, clonotype clustering and error correction. Lower-bound total TCR beta diversity was estimated with a nonparametric unseen species model using Euler transformation. The public sequencing data were trimmed at Q25 with fastp and processed into clonotypes with MiXCR by TCRdb, which kept only in-frame beta chains. Every CDR3 protein is listed once, alongside the most common genes and DNA of its rows. These V and J calls derive from TCRdb rather than the authors' analysis. The sample includes around 1.5 million distinct CDR3 sequences, with 42% observed a single time. The top ten hold 7% to 9.5% of the sample.

The full study reports these points: The CMV infection status of donors was not known, potentially confounding age-related changes in expanded clonotypes. Observed TCR beta diversity per million T cells fell roughly linearly with age, and a significant reduction was already apparent by age approximately 41. Total diversity estimates from one million sequenced T cells were considered lower bounds and underestimates. Bulk unsorted PBMC profiling prevented conclusive comparison of naive and antigen-experienced compartments. Compared with the aged group, more naive CD4+ T cells, fewer expanded clones and increased TCR diversity were shown by the long-lived group, suggesting age selection. Observed TCR beta diversity correlated strongly with the percentage of naive T cells measured by flow cytometry.

The sequence was obtained from a young woman in good health. The sequencing sample was made of blood. The V and J segments used are TRBV4-1 and TRBJ1-1; the D region possibly corresponds to TRBD1 (5 bases align). The CDR3: CASTLGRGGVNTEAFF. The DNA sequence is TGCGCCAGCACCCTCGGTAGGGGTGGGGTGAACACTGAAGCTTTCTTT.